Each of the 3 T cell receptor beta chains below was sequenced from the same sample in a study of cytomegalovirus exposure and HLA in healthy donors (dated 2017 in TCRdb). Receptors were amplified or captured by the immunoSEQ multiplex PCR assay. The multiplex PCR relied on a mix of 60 forward primers for TCR Vbeta segments and 13 reverse primers for TCR Jbeta segments. In its TCRdb copy, this immuneACCESS table keeps in-frame sequences only and misses some clones. Where compared with another copy, unresolved V genes explain less than half of these, and the others have no known cause. In all, the sample holds some 120,000 clones, and about 70% of those were seen once. The ten largest make up 2% to 2.5% of the sample. The material sequenced was PBMCs. The receptors were sampled from a human donor in good health.

The gene calls are TRBV7-9 and TRBJ1-1; possible D gene TRBD1, 5 bases. V lost 5 bases and J lost 4, with 14 bases in between. The V gene's germline CDR1 is SEHNR and CDR2 FQNEAQ (reference sequence). The CDR3 length is 14 residues. CDR3 protein: CASSPDGGGTEAFF. The CDR3 nucleotides read TGTGCCAGCAGCCCCGACGGGGGAGGCACTGAAGCTTTCTTT.

The table lists this clone with a few counts. V usage is TRBV11-2 and J usage is TRBJ1-4; D gene unclear. The germline V and J ends were trimmed by 8 bases and 3 bases, with 13 bases remaining between them. The CDR3 runs 14 residues. Germline-derived CDR1 and CDR2 are SGHAT and FQNNGV. CDR3 amino acids: CASRPGRANEKLFF. Here the CDR3 DNA reads TGTGCCAGCCGTCCAGGAAGAGCTAATGAAAAACTGTTTTTT.

The V gene is TRBV30, the J gene TRBJ2-5; 9 bases line up with TRBD2. The germline gives CDR1 GTSNPN, CDR2 SVGIG (reference sequence). V trimming: 1 base; J trimming: 2 bases; junction bases outside the gene matches: 5. CDR3 length: 15 amino acids. DNA for the CDR3: TGTGCCTGGAGTGGGGCGGGAGGGCCTCAAGAGACCCAGTACTTC. It is translated as CAWSGAGGPQETQYF.